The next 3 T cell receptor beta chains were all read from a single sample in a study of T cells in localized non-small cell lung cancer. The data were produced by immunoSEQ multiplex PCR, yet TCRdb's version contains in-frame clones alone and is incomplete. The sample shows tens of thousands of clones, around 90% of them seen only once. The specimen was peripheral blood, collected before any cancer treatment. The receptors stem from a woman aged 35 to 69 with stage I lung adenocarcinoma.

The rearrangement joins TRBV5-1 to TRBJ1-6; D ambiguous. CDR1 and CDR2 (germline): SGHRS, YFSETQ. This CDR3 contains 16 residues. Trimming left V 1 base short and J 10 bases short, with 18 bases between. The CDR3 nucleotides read TGCGCCAGCAGCTTGCAATTTGGGAGCGGAGGATCACCCCTCCACTTT. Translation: CASSLQFGSGGSPLHF. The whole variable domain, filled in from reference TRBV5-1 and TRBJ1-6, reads KAGVTQTPRYLIKTRGQQVTLSCSPISGHRSVSWYQQTPGQGLQFLFEYFSETQRNKGNFPGRFSGRQFSNSRSEMNVSTLELGDSALYLCASSLQFGSGGSPLHFGNGTRLTVT.

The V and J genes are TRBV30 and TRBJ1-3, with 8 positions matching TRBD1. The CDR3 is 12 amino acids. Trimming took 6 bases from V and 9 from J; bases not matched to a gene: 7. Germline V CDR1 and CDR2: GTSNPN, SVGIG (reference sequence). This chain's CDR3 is CACPTGGSTIYF. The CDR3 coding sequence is TGTGCCTGCCCTACAGGGGGGAGCACCATATATTTT.

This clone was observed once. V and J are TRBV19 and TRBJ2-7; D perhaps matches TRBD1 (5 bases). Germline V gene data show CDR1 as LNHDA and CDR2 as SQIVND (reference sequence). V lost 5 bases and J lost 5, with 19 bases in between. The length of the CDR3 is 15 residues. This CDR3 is CASSGRGRVHNEQYF. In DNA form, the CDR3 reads TGTGCCAGTAGTGGTCGTGGCAGGGTACATAACGAGCAGTACTTC.